This T cell receptor (beta chain) was identified during a study of blood T cell repertoires in COVID-19. TCRdb keeps only in-frame clones here, not all; method: immunoSEQ multiplex PCR. The sample shows 190,000 or so clones, 90% to 95% of them seen only once. The sequence was obtained from a man aged 25-45 years with COVID-19, enrolled during active disease. Sequencing input: peripheral blood.

CDR3 sequence reads: CASSLSIAGSTDTQYF. CDR3 sequence (DNA): TGTGCCAGCAGTTTATCAATAGCGGGGAGCACAGATACGCAGTATTTT. This chain links TRBV27 with TRBJ2-3, with 8 bases identical to TRBD2. Per the germline V gene, CDR1 is MNHEY and CDR2 is SMNVEV (reference sequence). J lost 0 bases, V lost 0 bases, and 2 bases had no gene match. CDR3 length: 16 amino acids.